Listed below are T cell receptor beta chains from one sample, sequenced in a study of graft-versus-host responses after intestinal transplantation. Assay used: immunoSEQ multiplex PCR; TCRdb lists only in-frame clones, some missing. In the table there are 100,000 to 120,000 clones, over 85% of which are singletons. What these receptors recognize is not known. The sample in question was unstimulated CD8+ T cells sorted from spleen or lymph node cells, obtained before intestinal transplant. Receptors were obtained from a human donor who received an intestinal transplant. The CDR3 runs from the conserved cysteine through the conserved F or W. The D gene is left open where the match is weak. Clone size is given for some rows only: seen once, a few or many times, or a class if the clone is expanded.

>NA|NA|TRBV6-1|TRBJ2-1
CASSVSVLGGESYNEQFF
TGTGCCAGCAGTGTCTCGGTTTTGGGGGGAGAATCCTACAATGAGCAGTTCTTC
>NA|once|TRBV9|TRBJ1-2
CASSVSGGGYGYTF
TGTGCCAGCAGCGTATCCGGGGGGGGCTATGGCTACACCTTC
>NA|NA|TRBV5-1|TRBJ2-1
CASSLDTFPYNEQFF
TGCGCCAGCAGCTTGGACACCTTCCCCTACAATGAGCAGTTCTTC
>NA|NA|TRBV10-2|TRBJ2-7
CASSESDGAYEQYF
TGCGCCAGCAGTGAGTCCGACGGAGCCTACGAGCAGTACTTC
>TRBD2|NA|TRBV4-2|TRBJ2-5
CASSQEGRLAGDETQYF
TGTGCCAGCAGCCAAGAAGGAAGACTAGCGGGAGATGAGACCCAGTACTTC
>NA|NA|TRBV27|TRBJ2-1
CASSFNWVNEQFF
TGTGCCAGCAGTTTTAACTGGGTAAATGAGCAGTTCTTC
>TRBD1|NA|TRBV7-9|TRBJ1-3
CASSPRDSQEFYSGNTIYF
TGTGCCAGCAGCCCCCGGGACAGCCAAGAGTTCTACTCTGGAAACACCATATATTTT
>NA|NA|TRBV6-1|TRBJ1-1
CASSERLRVHTEAFF
TGTGCCAGCAGTGAAAGGTTAAGGGTGCACACTGAAGCTTTCTTT
>NA|NA|TRBV6-1|TRBJ1-2
CASSELSRAGDYGYTF
TGTGCCAGCAGTGAACTCTCCCGAGCTGGGGATTATGGCTACACCTTC
>NA|NA|TRBV2|TRBJ2-1
CASSSDLNEQFF
TGTGCCAGCAGTTCCGACCTCAATGAGCAGTTCTTC
>NA|NA|TRBV30|TRBJ2-1
CAWSVDSKPNNEQFF
TGTGCCTGGAGTGTAGACTCAAAACCTAACAATGAGCAGTTCTTC
>TRBD1|NA|TRBV27|TRBJ1-1
CASSFRQGGTEAFF
TGTGCCAGCAGTTTCCGACAGGGGGGGACTGAAGCTTTCTTT
>TRBD1|NA|TRBV4-1|TRBJ1-5
CASSQQGERAWNQPQHF
TGCGCCAGCAGCCAACAGGGGGAGAGGGCCTGGAATCAGCCCCAGCATTTT
>NA|NA|TRBV30|TRBJ2-7
CACKIAEQYF
TGTGCCTGTAAGATAGCGGAGCAGTACTTC
>NA|NA|TRBV29-1|TRBJ2-7
CSVEDTFPEQYF
TGCAGCGTTGAAGATACTTTCCCGGAGCAGTACTTC
>NA|NA|TRBV19|TRBJ2-1
CASSIIQLSYNEQFF
TGTGCCAGTAGTATAATACAACTCTCCTACAATGAGCAGTTCTTC
>TRBD1|NA|TRBV5-1|TRBJ2-7
CASSEGGHPYEQYF
TGCGCCAGCAGCGAAGGGGGCCATCCCTACGAGCAGTACTTC